A single sample is the source of the 22 T cell receptor beta chains below, sequenced in a study of OX40 agonist ivuxolimab in advanced cancers. Sequencing was performed with immunoSEQ multiplex PCR; in TCRdb, only in-frame clones are kept and a portion is missing. This sample has 55,000 to 80,000 clones; under 90% occur once, and the top ten carry more than 2%. The input for sequencing was CD4+ or CD8+ T cells sorted from blood, taken in a trial of the OX40 agonist ivuxolimab. The receptors derive from an adult with an advanced solid tumor such as melanoma, head and neck, liver or kidney cancer.

This clone appeared once. This chain links TRBV18 with TRBJ1-2; TRBD1 matches 8 bases. CDR1 and CDR2 (germline): KGHSH, LQKENI. Trimming at V came to 5 bases and at J to 6 bases, leaving 5 bases not matched to a gene. The CDR3 runs 13 residues. CDR3 protein: CASSMPTGDGYTF. The CDR3 DNA is TGTGCCAGCTCAATGCCGACAGGGGATGGCTACACCTTC.

The V gene is TRBV13, the J gene TRBJ1-1; a possible D gene is TRBD1 (5 bases). The CDR3 sequence is 16 residues long. With 2 bases removed from V and 6 bases from J, the gap between germline ends came to 19 bases. The germline gives CDR1 PRHDT, CDR2 FYEKMQ (reference sequence). CDR3 in DNA: TGTGCCAGCAGCTTATGGCGGGGCGACGACACACCTGAAGCTTTCTTT. Translation gives CASSLWRGDDTPEAFF.

This chain links TRBV4-2 with TRBJ2-1; no firm D call. Germline loops: CDR1 LGHNA, CDR2 YNFKEQ. Trimming took off 1 base at V and 13 bases at J, with 20 bases between the two ends. The CDR3 sequence is 15 residues long. The CDR3 loop reads CASSQVSQAAPAQFF. The CDR3 DNA is TGTGCCAGCAGCCAAGTGAGCCAGGCCGCCCCCGCCCAGTTCTTC.

This chain joins TRBV30 and TRBJ1-2; D might be TRBD1 (5 bases). Germline V lookup: CDR1 GTSNPN, CDR2 SVGIG (reference sequence). Trimming removed 3 bases at V and 8 bases at J, with 16 bases between. The CDR3 spans 13 residues. The CDR3 loop is CAWSGDSRHGYTF. CDR3 bases: TGTGCCTGGAGCGGGGACTCCCGCCACGGCTACACCTTC.

This clone was recorded a few times. The chain is built from TRBV19 and TRBJ1-1; 8 nucleotides match TRBD1. The germline V gene encodes CDR1 LNHDA and CDR2 SQIVND (reference sequence). The CDR3 runs 14 residues. V dropped 4 bases and J dropped 5; count of bases not matched to a gene: 6. The CDR3 DNA follows: TGTGCCAGTAGTACCTCCGGGACAGGAACTGAAGCTTTCTTT. This encodes CASSTSGTGTEAFF.

The chain uses TRBV6-4 and TRBJ2-2, with D unclear. V was pared by 5 bases and J by 5 bases, with 6 bases between. The germline gives CDR1 MRHNA, CDR2 SNTAGT. This CDR3 is built from 12 residues. The CDR3 sequence: CASSQGTGELFF. The CDR3 bases are TGTGCCAGCAGTCAAGGGACCGGGGAGCTGTTTTTT.

This clone was counted a single time. The rearrangement links TRBV4-3 to TRBJ1-2, with 9 bases lining up with TRBD1. After removal of 0 bases from V and 6 bases from J, the junction contained 11 bases not matched to a gene. Germline V gene sequence: CDR1 LGHNA, CDR2 YSLEER. There are 17 residues in the CDR3. This CDR3 reads CASSQDSAGQGGHGYTF. The DNA for the CDR3 is TGCGCCAGCAGCCAAGATTCTGCGGGACAGGGAGGGCATGGCTACACCTTC.

The rearrangement uses TRBV30 and TRBJ2-3; D assignment may be TRBD1 or TRBD2 (5 bases each). From germline, CDR1 is GTSNPN and CDR2 SVGIG (reference sequence). V gave up 4 bases and J gave up 2 bases, with 13 bases separating them. This CDR3 has 14 residues. DNA of the CDR3: TGTGCCTGGACTTTGGGGGTTACCACAGATACGCAGTATTTT. This translates into CAWTLGVTTDTQYF.

CDR3 DNA: TGTGCCAGCAGCACTCTACAGGGGGCGCGTGGCTACACCTTC. Its translation: CASSTLQGARGYTF. The chain carries TRBV28 and TRBJ1-2, with TRBD1 matching over 9 bases. Germline V lookup: CDR1 MDHEN, CDR2 SYDVKM. Trimming took 6 bases from V and 7 from J; bases not matched to a gene: 9. The CDR3 covers 14 residues.

The V call is TRBV9, the J call TRBJ1-2; TRBD1 matches at 7 bases. The CDR3 has 16 residues. V shed 3 bases, J shed 4 bases, and the junction held 12 bases outside the gene matches. Germline V CDR1 and CDR2: SGDLS, YYNGEE. The CDR3 sequence: CASSAPLRDSSYGYTF. The CDR3 DNA follows: TGTGCCAGCAGCGCCCCTCTCCGGGACAGCAGCTATGGCTACACCTTC.

The genes are TRBV11-2 and TRBJ2-1; 10 nucleotides line up with TRBD2. Germline V CDR1 and CDR2: SGHAT, FQNNGV. This CDR3 is 16 amino acids long. The V and J ends lost 6 bases and 7 bases, in that order; junction bases with no gene match: 12. The CDR3 DNA reads TGTGCCAGCAGTCTTCCTAGGACTAGCGGTAGAAATGAGCAGTTCTTC. As protein: CASSLPRTSGRNEQFF.

The chain's CDR3 is CASRGGGTGELFF. The CDR3 DNA reads as TGTGCCAGCAGGGGCGGGGGCACCGGGGAGCTGTTTTTT. The gene calls are TRBV9 and TRBJ2-2; 7 bases agree with TRBD2. This CDR3 contains 13 residues. The ends lost 5 bases at V and 4 bases at J; junction bases unmatched: 2. The germline V gene encodes CDR1 SGDLS and CDR2 YYNGEE.

V and J are TRBV27 and TRBJ2-7; 7 bases are shared with TRBD2. Per the germline V gene, CDR1 is MNHEY and CDR2 is SMNVEV (reference sequence). CDR3 length: 15 residues. The ends lost 4 bases at V and 1 base at J; junction bases unmatched: 7. As DNA, the CDR3 is TGTGCCAGCAGTTCCGGCGGGGGAGCGTCCTACGAGCAGTACTTC. Residues: CASSSGGGASYEQYF.

This chain joins TRBV4-1 and TRBJ2-5, with 10 bases aligning to TRBD2. Germline CDR1 reads MGHRA; CDR2 reads YSYEKL. There are 18 residues in the CDR3. V was clipped by 2 bases and J by 0 bases; unmatched bases: 9. The CDR3 reads CASSQSPRTSGDQETQYF. The CDR3 DNA reads as TGCGCCAGCAGCCAATCCCCCCGGACTAGCGGAGACCAAGAGACCCAGTACTTC.

This rearrangement joins TRBV18 to TRBJ1-1; 9 nucleotides line up with TRBD1. The CDR3 is 16 amino acids. Germline assignment: CDR1 KGHSH and CDR2 LQKENI. V shed 1 base, J shed 5 bases, and the junction held 8 bases outside the gene matches. This CDR3 is CASSPQQDRGRTEAFF. For the CDR3, the DNA is TGTGCCAGCTCACCACAGCAGGACAGGGGTCGGACTGAAGCTTTCTTT.

This clone was counted a few times. V and J are TRBV7-6 and TRBJ2-1; 14 nucleotides line up with TRBD2. The V gene's germline CDR1 is SGHVS and CDR2 FNYEAQ. This CDR3 comprises 15 residues. V dropped 5 bases and J dropped 7; count of bases not matched to a gene: 4. Here the CDR3 DNA reads TGTGCCAGCAGCCGGGGACTAGCGGGAGAGAATGAGCAGTTCTTC. This codes for CASSRGLAGENEQFF.

In this sample, this clone turned up a few times. Other DNA sequences in the sample encode the same CDR3. The chain employs TRBV6-5 and TRBJ2-1, with 11 positions matching TRBD1. V trimming: 6 bases; J trimming: 8 bases; junction bases outside the gene matches: 6. The CDR3 has 14 amino acids. Germline V gene data show CDR1 as MNHEY and CDR2 as SVGAGI. CDR3 residues: CASSPGTGGYEQFF. The CDR3 bases are TGTGCCAGCAGCCCCGGGACAGGGGGGTATGAGCAGTTCTTC.

This rearrangement joins TRBV5-6 to TRBJ2-5; no clear D. Gene TRBJ2-7 matches the end of the DNA better, so the J call may be wrong. Germline assignment: CDR1 SGHDT and CDR2 YYEEEE. The length of the CDR3 is 16 residues. The CDR3 here is CASSLTRRQFSYEQYF. In DNA, the CDR3 is TGTGCCAGCAGCTTAACCCGCAGGCAGTTCTCCTACGAGCAGTACTTC.

As for this clone: One end of the junction is discordant with germline, which a read error may explain. The V and J genes are TRBV18 and TRBJ2-3; 8 bases match TRBD2. Germline V gene lookup returns CDR1 KGHSH and CDR2 LQKENI. This CDR3 is built from 16 residues. The CDR3 loop is CASSTGQAGGPHGGSF. CDR3 sequence (DNA): TGTGCCAGCTCTACAGGTCAGGCGGGGGGCCCTCACGGCGGGTCGTTT. Together with reference TRBV18 and TRBJ2-3, the CDR3 gives the full variable domain: NAGVMQNPRHLVRRRGQEARLRCSPMKGHSHVYWYRQLPEEGLKFMVYLQKENIIDESGMPKERFSAEFPKEGPSILRIQQVVRGDSAAYFCASSTGQAGGPHGGSFGPGTRLTVL.

This rearrangement joins TRBV27 to TRBJ1-1; D is perhaps TRBD1 (6 bases). The CDR3 loop spans 15 amino acids. Germline V CDR1 and CDR2: MNHEY, SMNVEV (reference sequence). Trimming left V 6 bases short and J 2 bases short, with 16 bases between. The CDR3 protein is CASRGPGTLNTEAFF. The CDR3 DNA reads as TGTGCCAGCAGGGGACCCGGGACACTTAACACTGAAGCTTTCTTT.

The chain uses TRBV14 and TRBJ2-4; TRBD2 might be the D (6 bases). The CDR3 is 13 amino acids. V gave up 2 bases and J gave up 9 bases, with 11 bases separating them. Germline V gene sequence: CDR1 SGHDN, CDR2 FVKESK. In DNA, the CDR3 is TGTGCCAGCAGCCAAAGTGGGGGGACCATTCAGTACTTC. Protein: CASSQSGGTIQYF.

The chain couples TRBV27 to TRBJ1-2; D is unclear. The CDR3 loop spans 14 amino acids. Germline CDR1 MNHEY, CDR2 SMNVEV (reference sequence). V shed 4 bases and J shed 10 bases, with 19 bases lying between them. The DNA of the CDR3 is TGTGCCAGCAGTTCCCGACGGACCAACCTGCTCTACACCTTC. Residues: CASSSRRTNLLYTF.